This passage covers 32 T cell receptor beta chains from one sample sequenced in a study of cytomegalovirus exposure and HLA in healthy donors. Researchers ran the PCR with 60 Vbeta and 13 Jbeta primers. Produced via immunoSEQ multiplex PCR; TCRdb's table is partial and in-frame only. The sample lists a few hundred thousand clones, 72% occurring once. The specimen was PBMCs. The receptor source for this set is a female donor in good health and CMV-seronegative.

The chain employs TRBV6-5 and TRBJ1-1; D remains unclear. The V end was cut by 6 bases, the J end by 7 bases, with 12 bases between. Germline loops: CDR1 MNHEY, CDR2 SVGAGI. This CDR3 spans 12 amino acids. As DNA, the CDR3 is TGTGCCAGCAGGGAAGACAAGAATGAAGCTTTCTTT. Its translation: CASREDKNEAFF.

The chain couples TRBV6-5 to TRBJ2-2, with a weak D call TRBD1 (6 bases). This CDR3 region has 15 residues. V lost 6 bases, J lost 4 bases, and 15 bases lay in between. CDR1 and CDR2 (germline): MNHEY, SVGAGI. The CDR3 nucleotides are TGTGCCAGCAGAGAATCCGGACAGACCACCGGGGAGCTGTTTTTT. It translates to CASRESGQTTGELFF.

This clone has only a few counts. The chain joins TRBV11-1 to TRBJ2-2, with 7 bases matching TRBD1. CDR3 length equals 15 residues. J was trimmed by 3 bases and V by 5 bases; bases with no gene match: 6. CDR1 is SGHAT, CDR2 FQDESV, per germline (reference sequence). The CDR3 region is CASSRGDRHTGELFF. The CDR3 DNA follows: TGTGCCAGCAGCAGAGGGGACAGACACACCGGGGAGCTGTTTTTT.

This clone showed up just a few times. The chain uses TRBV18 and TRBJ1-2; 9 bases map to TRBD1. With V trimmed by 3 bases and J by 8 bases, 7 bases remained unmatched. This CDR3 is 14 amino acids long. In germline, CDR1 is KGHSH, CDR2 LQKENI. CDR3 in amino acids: CASSPNDRGRGYTF. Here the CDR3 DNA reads TGTGCCAGCTCACCGAACGACAGGGGGAGAGGCTACACCTTC.

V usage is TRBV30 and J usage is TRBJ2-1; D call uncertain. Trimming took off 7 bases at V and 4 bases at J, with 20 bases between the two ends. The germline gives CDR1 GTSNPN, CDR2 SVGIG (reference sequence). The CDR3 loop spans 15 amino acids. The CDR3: CALRPRPLPYNEQFF. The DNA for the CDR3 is TGTGCCTTGAGGCCGCGGCCCCTCCCATACAATGAGCAGTTCTTC.

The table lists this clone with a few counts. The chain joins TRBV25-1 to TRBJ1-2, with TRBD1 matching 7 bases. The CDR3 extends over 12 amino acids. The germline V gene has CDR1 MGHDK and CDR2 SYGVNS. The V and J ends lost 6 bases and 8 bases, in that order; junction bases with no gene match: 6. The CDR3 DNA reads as TGTGCCAGCAGGGGACAGCTATACGGCTACACCTTC. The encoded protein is CASRGQLYGYTF.

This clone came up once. CDR3 DNA sequence: TGTGCCACCAGCGTACGTTTTGGGGAGACGTTCTTC. This encodes CATSVRFGETFF. V gene TRBV15 combines with J gene TRBJ2-1; maybe TRBD2 (5 bases). The V gene's germline CDR1 is LNHNV and CDR2 YYDKDF (reference sequence). This CDR3 region has 12 residues. The V end lost 5 bases, the J end lost 15 bases, and 17 bases lay between the germline ends. Filled out from reference TRBV15 and TRBJ2-1, the complete variable domain reads DAMVIQNPRYQVTQFGKPVTLSCSQTLNHNVMYWYQQKSSQAPKLLFHYYDKDFNNEADTPDNFQSRRPNTSFCFLDIRSPGLGDTAMYLCATSVRFGETFFGPGTRLTVL.

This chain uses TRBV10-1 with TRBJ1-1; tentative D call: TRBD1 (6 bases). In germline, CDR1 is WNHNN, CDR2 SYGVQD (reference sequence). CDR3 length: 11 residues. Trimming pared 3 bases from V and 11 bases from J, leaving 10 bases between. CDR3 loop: CASSDRGIAFF. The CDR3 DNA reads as TGCGCCAGCAGTGACAGGGGAATTGCTTTCTTT.

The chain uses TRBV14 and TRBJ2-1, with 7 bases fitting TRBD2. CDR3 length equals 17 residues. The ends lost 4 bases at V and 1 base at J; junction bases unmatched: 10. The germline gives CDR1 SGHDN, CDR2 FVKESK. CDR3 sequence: CASSPYWAGESYNEQFF. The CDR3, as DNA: TGTGCCAGCAGCCCCTACTGGGCGGGAGAATCCTACAATGAGCAGTTCTTC. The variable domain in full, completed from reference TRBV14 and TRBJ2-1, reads EAGVTQFPSHSVIEKGQTVTLRCDPISGHDNLYWYRRVMGKEIKFLLHFVKESKQDESGMPNNRFLAERTGGTYSTLKVQPAELEDSGVYFCASSPYWAGESYNEQFFGPGTRLTVL.

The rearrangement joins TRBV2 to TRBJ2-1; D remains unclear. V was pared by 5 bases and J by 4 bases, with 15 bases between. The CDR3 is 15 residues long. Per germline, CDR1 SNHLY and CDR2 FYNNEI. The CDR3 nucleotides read TGTGCCAGCAGTCCCATGTCCCCACTATACAATGAGCAGTTCTTC. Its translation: CASSPMSPLYNEQFF. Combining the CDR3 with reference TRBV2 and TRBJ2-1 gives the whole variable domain EPEVTQTPSHQVTQMGQEVILRCVPISNHLYFYWYRQILGQKVEFLVSFYNNEISEKSEIFDDQFSVERPDGSNFTLKIRSTKLEDSAMYFCASSPMSPLYNEQFFGPGTRLTVL.

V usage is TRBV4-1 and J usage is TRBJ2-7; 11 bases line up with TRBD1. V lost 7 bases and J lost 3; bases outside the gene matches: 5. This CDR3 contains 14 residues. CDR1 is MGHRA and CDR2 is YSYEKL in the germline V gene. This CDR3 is CASTRDRGNYEQYF. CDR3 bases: TGCGCCAGCACACGGGACAGGGGGAACTACGAGCAGTACTTC.

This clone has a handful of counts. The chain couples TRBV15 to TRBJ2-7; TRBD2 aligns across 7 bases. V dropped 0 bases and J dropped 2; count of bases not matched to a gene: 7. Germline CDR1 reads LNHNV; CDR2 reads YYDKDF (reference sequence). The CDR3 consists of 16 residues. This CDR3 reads CATSREVRERAYEQYF. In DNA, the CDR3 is TGTGCCACCAGCAGAGAGGTGCGGGAGCGGGCCTACGAGCAGTACTTC.

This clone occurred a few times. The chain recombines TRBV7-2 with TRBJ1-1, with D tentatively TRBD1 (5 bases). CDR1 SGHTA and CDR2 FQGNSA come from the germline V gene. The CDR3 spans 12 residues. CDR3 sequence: CGVEGWGTEAFF. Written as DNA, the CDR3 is TGTGGGGTGGAGGGGTGGGGCACTGAAGCTTTCTTT.

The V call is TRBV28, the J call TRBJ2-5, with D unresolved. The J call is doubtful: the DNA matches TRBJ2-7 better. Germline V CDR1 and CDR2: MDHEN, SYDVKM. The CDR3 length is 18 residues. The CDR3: CASSLYSREAPSNYEQYF. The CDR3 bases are TGTGCCAGCAGTTTATATTCGCGAGAGGCCCCATCGAATTACGAGCAGTACTTC.

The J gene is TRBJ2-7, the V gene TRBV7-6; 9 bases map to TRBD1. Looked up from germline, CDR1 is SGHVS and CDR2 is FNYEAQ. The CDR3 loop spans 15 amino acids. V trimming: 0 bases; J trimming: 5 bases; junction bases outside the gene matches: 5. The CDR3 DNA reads TGTGCCAGCAGCTTAGCAGTACAGGGGGCACACGAGCAGTACTTC. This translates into CASSLAVQGAHEQYF. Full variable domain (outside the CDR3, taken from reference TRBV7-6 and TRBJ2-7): GAGVSQSPRYKVTKRGQDVALRCDPISGHVSLYWYRQALGQGPEFLTYFNYEAQQDKSGLPNDRFSAERPEGSISTLTIQRTEQRDSAMYRCASSLAVQGAHEQYFGPGTRLTVT.

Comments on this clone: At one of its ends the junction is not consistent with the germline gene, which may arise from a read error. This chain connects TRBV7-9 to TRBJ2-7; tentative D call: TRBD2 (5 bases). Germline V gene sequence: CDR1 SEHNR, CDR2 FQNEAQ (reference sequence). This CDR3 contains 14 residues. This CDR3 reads CSSSPSEALYEQYF. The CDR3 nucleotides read TGTTCCAGCAGCCCCTCGGAGGCACTCTACGAGCAGTACTTC. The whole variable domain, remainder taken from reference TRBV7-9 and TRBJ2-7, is DTGVSQNPRHKITKRGQNVTFRCDPISEHNRLYWYRQTLGQGPEFLTYFQNEAQLEKSRLLSDRFSAERPKGSFSTLEIQRTEQGDSAMYLCSSSPSEALYEQYFGPGTRLTVT.

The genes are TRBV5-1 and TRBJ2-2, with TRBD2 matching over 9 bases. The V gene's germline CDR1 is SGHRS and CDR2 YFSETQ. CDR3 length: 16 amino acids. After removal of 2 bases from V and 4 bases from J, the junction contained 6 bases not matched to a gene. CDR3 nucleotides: TGCGCCAGCAGCTTAGTAGCGGGAGACGCCACCGGGGAGCTGTTTTTT. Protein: CASSLVAGDATGELFF. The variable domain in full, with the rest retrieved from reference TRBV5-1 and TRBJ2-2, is KAGVTQTPRYLIKTRGQQVTLSCSPISGHRSVSWYQQTPGQGLQFLFEYFSETQRNKGNFPGRFSGRQFSNSRSEMNVSTLELGDSALYLCASSLVAGDATGELFFGEGSRLTVL.

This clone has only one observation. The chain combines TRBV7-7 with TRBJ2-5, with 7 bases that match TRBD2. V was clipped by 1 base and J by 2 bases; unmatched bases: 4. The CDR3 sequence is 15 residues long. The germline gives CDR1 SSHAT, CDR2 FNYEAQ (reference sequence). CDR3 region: CASSLVVGGQETQYF. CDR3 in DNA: TGTGCCAGCAGCTTAGTGGTGGGGGGGCAAGAGACCCAGTACTTC.

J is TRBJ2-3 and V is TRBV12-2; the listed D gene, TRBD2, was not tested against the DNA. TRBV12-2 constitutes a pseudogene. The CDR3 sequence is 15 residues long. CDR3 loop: CASHPTSGSTDTQYF. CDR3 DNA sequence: TGTGCAAGTCACCCGACTAGCGGGAGCACAGATACGCAGTATTTT.

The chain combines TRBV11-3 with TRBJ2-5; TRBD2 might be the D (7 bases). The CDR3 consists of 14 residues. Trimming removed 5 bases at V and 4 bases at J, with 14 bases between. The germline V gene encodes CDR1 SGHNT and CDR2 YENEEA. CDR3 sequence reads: CASSVRGGGETQYF. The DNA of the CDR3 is TGTGCCAGCAGCGTTCGAGGGGGGGGAGAGACCCAGTACTTC.

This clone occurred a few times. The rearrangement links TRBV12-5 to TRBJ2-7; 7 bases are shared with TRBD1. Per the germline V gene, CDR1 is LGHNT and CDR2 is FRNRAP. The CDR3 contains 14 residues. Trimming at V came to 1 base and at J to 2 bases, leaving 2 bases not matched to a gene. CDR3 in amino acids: CASGLGDSPYEQYF. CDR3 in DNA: TGTGCTAGTGGTTTGGGGGACAGTCCCTACGAGCAGTACTTC.

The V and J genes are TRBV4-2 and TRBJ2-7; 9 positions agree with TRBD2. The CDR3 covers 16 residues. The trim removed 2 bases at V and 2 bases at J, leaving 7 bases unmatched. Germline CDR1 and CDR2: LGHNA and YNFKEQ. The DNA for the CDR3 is TGTGCCAGCAGCCAACGAGCTAGCGGGATACCCTACGAGCAGTACTTC. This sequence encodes CASSQRASGIPYEQYF.

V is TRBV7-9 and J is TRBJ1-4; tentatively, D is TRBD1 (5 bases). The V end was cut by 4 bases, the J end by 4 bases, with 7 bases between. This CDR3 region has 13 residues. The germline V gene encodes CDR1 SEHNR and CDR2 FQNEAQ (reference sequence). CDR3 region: CASSWGGNEKLFF. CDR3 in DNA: TGTGCCAGCAGCTGGGGGGGTAATGAAAAACTGTTTTTT.

The CDR3 DNA sequence: TGCGCCAGCAGTGAGACACTAGCGGGGAAGCAGTACTTC. Protein: CASSETLAGKQYF. The chain recombines TRBV10-1 with TRBJ2-7, with 10 nucleotides matching TRBD2. Losses at the gene ends were 2 bases for V and 8 bases for J; bases not matched to a gene: 3. Looked up from germline, CDR1 is WNHNN and CDR2 is SYGVQD (reference sequence). CDR3 length: 13 amino acids.

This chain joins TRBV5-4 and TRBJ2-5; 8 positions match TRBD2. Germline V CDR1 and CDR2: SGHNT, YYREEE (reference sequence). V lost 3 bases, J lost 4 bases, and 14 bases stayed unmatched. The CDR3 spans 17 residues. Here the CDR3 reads CASSYPPGTRTGETQYF. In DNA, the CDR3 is TGTGCCAGCAGCTACCCTCCGGGGACTAGAACGGGAGAGACCCAGTACTTC.

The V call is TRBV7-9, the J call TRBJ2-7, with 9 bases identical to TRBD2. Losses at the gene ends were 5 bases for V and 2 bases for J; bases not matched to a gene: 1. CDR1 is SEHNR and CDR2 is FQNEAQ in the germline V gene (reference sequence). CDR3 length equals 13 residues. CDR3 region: CASSRLAAYEQYF. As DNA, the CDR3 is TGTGCCAGCAGCCGACTAGCGGCCTACGAGCAGTACTTC. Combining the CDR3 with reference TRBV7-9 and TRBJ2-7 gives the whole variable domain DTGVSQNPRHKITKRGQNVTFRCDPISEHNRLYWYRQTLGQGPEFLTYFQNEAQLEKSRLLSDRFSAERPKGSFSTLEIQRTEQGDSAMYLCASSRLAAYEQYFGPGTRLTVT.

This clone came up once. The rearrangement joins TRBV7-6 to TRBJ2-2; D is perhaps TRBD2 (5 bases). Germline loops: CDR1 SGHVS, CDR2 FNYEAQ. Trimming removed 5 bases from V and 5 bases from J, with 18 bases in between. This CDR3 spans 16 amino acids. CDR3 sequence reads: CASSLTSFSTTGELFF. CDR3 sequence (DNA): TGTGCCAGCAGCCTTACTAGTTTTTCCACTACCGGGGAGCTGTTTTTT.

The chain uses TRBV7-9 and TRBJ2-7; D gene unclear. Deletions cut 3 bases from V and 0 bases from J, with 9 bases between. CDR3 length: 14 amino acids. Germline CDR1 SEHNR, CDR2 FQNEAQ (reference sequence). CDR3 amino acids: CASSFLRDSYEQYF. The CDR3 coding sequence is TGTGCCAGCAGCTTTTTAAGAGACTCCTACGAGCAGTACTTC.

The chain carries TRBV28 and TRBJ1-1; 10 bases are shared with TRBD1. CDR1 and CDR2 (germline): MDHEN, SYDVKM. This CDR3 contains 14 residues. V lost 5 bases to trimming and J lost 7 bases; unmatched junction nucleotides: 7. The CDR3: CASSPGTGVFEAFF. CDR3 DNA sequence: TGTGCCAGCAGTCCGGGGACAGGGGTTTTTGAAGCTTTCTTT.

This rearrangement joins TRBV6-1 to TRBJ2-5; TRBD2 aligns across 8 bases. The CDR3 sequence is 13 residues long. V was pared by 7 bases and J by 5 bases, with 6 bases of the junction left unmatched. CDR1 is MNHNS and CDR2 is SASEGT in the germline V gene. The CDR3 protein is CASTGGRFETQYF. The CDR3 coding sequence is TGTGCCAGCACTGGCGGGAGGTTTGAGACCCAGTACTTC.

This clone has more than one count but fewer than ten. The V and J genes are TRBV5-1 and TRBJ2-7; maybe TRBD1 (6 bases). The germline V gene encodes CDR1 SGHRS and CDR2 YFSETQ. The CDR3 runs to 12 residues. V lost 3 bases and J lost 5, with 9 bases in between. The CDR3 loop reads CASSSYRDEQYF. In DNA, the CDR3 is TGCGCCAGCAGCTCTTACAGGGACGAGCAGTACTTC.

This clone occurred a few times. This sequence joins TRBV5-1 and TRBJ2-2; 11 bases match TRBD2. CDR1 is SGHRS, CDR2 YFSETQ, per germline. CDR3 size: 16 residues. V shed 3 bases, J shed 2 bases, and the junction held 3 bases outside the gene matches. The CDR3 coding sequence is TGCGCCAGCAGCTCGGGGACTAGCGGAAACACCGGGGAGCTGTTTTTT. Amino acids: CASSSGTSGNTGELFF.